This T cell receptor (beta chain) is drawn from a study of blood T cell repertoires in COVID-19. On the study more broadly: Specimens from acute and convalescent COVID-19 originated in the United States, Italy and Spain. From T cells, B-cell-depleted T cells, or PBMCs came the material, which was cDNA or gDNA.

This CDR3 has 15 residues. V was pared by 0 bases and J by 1 base, with 9 bases between. Germline V gives CDR1 SGHRS, CDR2 YFSETQ. The authors' processing: Reference gene primer amplification gave estimated nucleated cell counts. Clones were read by immunoSEQ multiplex PCR, and TCRdb kept only the in-frame ones, dropping some. The V and J calls and clone size come from that table; D and trimming were worked out from the DNA. There are some 120,000 clones in the sample; roughly 86% occur only once, and 3.5% to 4.5% lies in the top ten. This sequence joins TRBV5-1 and TRBJ2-3; D is possibly TRBD2 (6 bases). The sequencing input was peripheral blood. The clonotype comes from a woman in her fifties or sixties with acute or convalescent COVID-19. The CDR3 bases are TGCGCCAGCAGCTTGGCGTCTAGCGGCACAGATACGCAGTATTTT. This codes for CASSLASSGTDTQYF.